The 27 T cell receptor beta chains below were found in one sample sequenced in a study of T cells after yellow fever vaccination. TCRdb independently ran MiXCR on the 5' RACE reads; one entry per CDR3 protein. The sample holds 340,000 or so distinct CDR3 sequences; 9.5% to 15% are singletons and the top ten take 3.2%. Source: CD4+ T cells sorted from PBMCs, taken 15 days after the yellow fever booster vaccination. The receptors originated from a man between 18 and 29 years old who received the YFV17D yellow fever vaccine.

V is TRBV5-1 and J is TRBJ1-2, with 7 bases aligning to TRBD1. V trimming: 4 bases; J trimming: 4 bases; junction bases outside the gene matches: 13. The CDR3 length is 16 residues. Germline CDR1 and CDR2: SGHRS and YFSETQ. The CDR3 here is CASSRTTGAQGYGYTF. CDR3 coding DNA: TGCGCCAGCAGCCGAACCACAGGGGCCCAAGGCTATGGCTACACCTTC.

The chain uses TRBV10-3 and TRBJ1-1; D gene ambiguous. Germline V CDR1 and CDR2: ENHRY, SYGVKD. The CDR3 spans 13 residues. V was cut by 3 bases and J by 3 bases, with 8 bases left in between. CDR3: CAISESRDTEAFF. The CDR3 DNA reads TGTGCCATCAGTGAATCTCGGGACACTGAAGCTTTCTTT.

This clonotype was detected many times. This sequence joins TRBV12-3 or TRBV12-4 and TRBJ2-5; 7 bases match TRBD2. This CDR3 spans 14 amino acids. With 4 bases clipped from V and 5 bases from J, the junction kept 7 bases outside the gene matches. The CDR3 here is CASSSSGASETQYF. The CDR3 DNA sequence: TGTGCCAGCAGTTCTAGCGGAGCCTCCGAGACCCAGTACTTC.

The sample holds a few counts of this clonotype. The J gene is TRBJ2-1, the V gene TRBV7-6; D might be TRBD1 (6 bases). The CDR3 runs to 14 residues. Per germline, CDR1 SGHVS and CDR2 FNYEAQ. V was shortened by 1 base and J by 9 bases, with 13 bases between the two germline ends. This CDR3 reads CASSLVRLGGEQFF. CDR3 coding DNA: TGTGCCAGCAGCTTAGTTCGGTTAGGGGGTGAGCAGTTCTTC.

The chain employs TRBV24-1 and TRBJ2-4; D unclear. Germline V gene data show CDR1 as KGHDR and CDR2 as SFDVKD. V gave up 2 bases and J gave up 0 bases, with 7 bases separating them. The CDR3 has 15 amino acids. CDR3 protein: CATSDSGIAKNIQYF. The CDR3 DNA reads TGTGCCACCAGTGATTCAGGAATAGCCAAAAACATTCAGTACTTC.

This clonotype came up once. The chain joins TRBV20-1 to TRBJ2-7, with 12 bases aligning to TRBD2. Unmatched junction bases numbered 6, after V lost 3 bases and J lost 3 bases. Germline V gene sequence: CDR1 DFQATT, CDR2 SNEGSKA (reference sequence). CDR3 length: 15 amino acids. The CDR3 DNA sequence: TGCAGTGCTAGGGGAACTAGCGGGGGGATCTACGAGCAGTACGTC. Translation: CSARGTSGGIYEQYV.

The sample holds a few counts of this clonotype. This chain uses TRBV12-3 or TRBV12-4 with TRBJ1-3, with D maybe TRBD1 (5 bases). V dropped 2 bases and J dropped 4 bases, with 6 bases sitting between them. This CDR3 region has 13 residues. CDR3 loop: CASSLTGGNTIYF. CDR3 bases: TGTGCCAGCAGTTTAACAGGAGGAAACACCATATATTTT.

The chain links TRBV6-2 or TRBV6-3 to TRBJ2-1; D may be TRBD2 (5 bases). The CDR3 is 14 residues long. V shed 5 bases and J shed 3 bases, with 11 bases lying between them. Germline CDR1 and CDR2: MNHEY and SVGEGT. DNA of the CDR3: TGTGCCAGCAGTCCCCGACGGGGCTACAATGAGCAGTTCTTC. Protein sequence: CASSPRRGYNEQFF.

This clonotype has more than one count but fewer than ten. The J gene is TRBJ1-1, the V gene TRBV10-3, with a tentative D call TRBD1 (6 bases). The CDR3 loop spans 12 amino acids. With 10 bases removed from V and 5 bases from J, the gap between germline ends came to 14 bases. The germline V gene encodes CDR1 ENHRY and CDR2 SYGVKD. CDR3 sequence: CASHRDGTEAFF. DNA for the CDR3: TGTGCCAGCCACAGGGACGGGACTGAAGCTTTCTTT.

This chain links TRBV7-2 with TRBJ2-7; 7 nucleotides match TRBD2. Trimming took 6 bases from V and 0 from J; bases not matched to a gene: 5. This CDR3 has 14 amino acids. CDR1 and CDR2 (germline): SGHTA, FQGNSA. CDR3 region: CASSSGGNSYEQYF. CDR3 coding DNA: TGTGCCAGCAGTTCGGGGGGTAACTCCTACGAGCAGTACTTC.

A few counts support this clonotype. This sequence joins TRBV7-2 and TRBJ2-3; 7 bases are shared with TRBD1. After removal of 4 bases from V and 5 bases from J, the junction contained 3 bases not matched to a gene. Germline loops: CDR1 SGHTA, CDR2 FQGNSA. CDR3 length equals 13 residues. CDR3 sequence reads: CASSYRDRDTQYF. The CDR3, as DNA: TGTGCCAGCAGCTACCGGGACAGAGATACGCAGTATTTT.

CDR3 sequence: CASSQDSGVNTGELFF. The DNA for the CDR3 is TGCGCCAGCAGCCAGGATAGCGGGGTCAACACCGGGGAGCTGTTTTTT. This chain joins TRBV4-3 and TRBJ2-2; 8 nucleotides agree with TRBD2. The CDR3 consists of 16 residues. Trimming at V came to 3 bases and at J to 2 bases, leaving 5 bases not matched to a gene. Germline V gene sequence: CDR1 LGHNA, CDR2 YSLEER.

In its sample, this clonotype was seen a few times. This chain links TRBV3-1 with TRBJ2-1, with D unresolved. V was shortened by 3 bases and J by 0 bases, with 12 bases between the two germline ends. CDR1 and CDR2 (germline): LGHDT, YNNKEL (reference sequence). The CDR3 sequence is 16 residues long. Here the CDR3 DNA reads TGTGCCAGCAGCCAGGTCATGAGTAGCTCCTACAATGAGCAGTTCTTC. Its protein is CASSQVMSSSYNEQFF.

The chain links TRBV6-5 to TRBJ1-1; maybe TRBD1 (6 bases). Germline values: CDR1 MNHEY, CDR2 SVGAGI. The CDR3 length is 16 residues. V was pared by 2 bases and J by 5 bases, with 18 bases between. The CDR3 reads CASSYGGGLRRTEAFF. The CDR3 nucleotides are TGTGCCAGCAGTTACGGAGGGGGACTAAGGCGGACTGAAGCTTTCTTT.

This clonotype was counted a few times. The rearrangement joins TRBV7-9 to TRBJ1-1, with 8 bases lining up with TRBD1. CDR1 and CDR2 (germline): SEHNR, FQNEAQ (reference sequence). With V trimmed by 6 bases and J by 1 base, 10 bases remained unmatched. This CDR3 has 16 amino acids. The CDR3 region has the DNA TGTGCCAGCAGACCAGGACAGGGTCTAACGAACACTGAAGCTTTCTTT. Translated: CASRPGQGLTNTEAFF.

CDR3 sequence reads: CASSQRLSGGGNEQFF. CDR3 nucleotide sequence: TGTGCCAGCAGCCAACGATTGAGCGGGGGGGGAAATGAGCAGTTCTTC. The chain uses TRBV4-2 and TRBJ2-1, with 10 bases matching TRBD2. The CDR3 contains 16 residues. V gave up 2 bases and J gave up 7 bases; unmatched junction bases: 8. Germline loops: CDR1 LGHNA, CDR2 YNFKEQ.

There are a few counts of this clonotype. The J gene is TRBJ1-2, the V gene TRBV29-1; D not resolved. The CDR3 is 10 amino acids. CDR1 is SQVTM, CDR2 ANQGSEA, per germline. Trimming took 5 bases from V and 8 from J, leaving 9 bases between them. CDR3 DNA sequence: TGCAGCGTTTATACGGCAGGCTACACCTTC. Residues: CSVYTAGYTF. The whole variable domain, filled in from reference TRBV29-1 and TRBJ1-2, reads SAVISQKPSRDICQRGTSLTIQCQVDSQVTMMFWYRQQPGQSLTLIATANQGSEATYESGFVIDKFPISRPNLTFSTLTVSNMSPEDSSIYLCSVYTAGYTFGSGTRLTVV.

The rearrangement links TRBV28 to TRBJ2-7; weak D call: TRBD1 (5 bases). The V gene's germline CDR1 is MDHEN and CDR2 SYDVKM. This CDR3 is built from 13 residues. V gave up 2 bases and J gave up 2 bases, with 7 bases separating them. The CDR3 sequence is CASSLVGPYEQYV. Written as DNA, the CDR3 is TGTGCCAGCAGTTTAGTGGGGCCCTACGAGCAGTACGTC.

This clonotype was found many times. The chain uses TRBV7-9 and TRBJ2-3, with 11 bases lining up with TRBD2. V was pared by 5 bases and J by 4 bases, with 8 bases of the junction left unmatched. Germline CDR1 is SEHNR and CDR2 is FQNEAQ (reference sequence). The CDR3 is made up of 16 amino acids. CDR3 nucleotides: TGTGCCAGCAGCCGCCAGACTAGCGGGGCCGCAGATACGCAGTATTTT. It encodes CASSRQTSGAADTQYF.

This clonotype was counted a few times. The chain uses TRBV15 and TRBJ2-2, with D possibly being TRBD2 (6 bases). V dropped 1 base and J dropped 1 base, with 7 bases sitting between them. Germline CDR1 LNHNV, CDR2 YYDKDF (reference sequence). CDR3 length: 15 amino acids. This CDR3 reads CATSRAGGNTGELFF. CDR3 nucleotide sequence: TGTGCCACCAGCAGAGCCGGGGGGAACACCGGGGAGCTGTTTTTT.

This chain uses TRBV11-2 with TRBJ1-4, with TRBD1 as a possible D gene (5 bases). Germline loops: CDR1 SGHAT, CDR2 FQNNGV. V was cut by 0 bases and J by 3 bases, with 11 bases left in between. This CDR3 is built from 16 residues. The CDR3 loop reads CASSLDLTASNEKLFF. DNA of the CDR3: TGTGCCAGCAGCTTAGATTTGACAGCCTCTAATGAAAAACTGTTTTTT.

This chain uses TRBV5-6 with TRBJ1-2; D may be TRBD1 (5 bases). This CDR3 contains 13 residues. The germline V gene encodes CDR1 SGHDT and CDR2 YYEEEE. Trimming took off 4 bases at V and 2 bases at J, with 9 bases between the two ends. CDR3 residues: CASSRDVNYGYTF. CDR3 DNA: TGTGCCAGCAGCCGGGACGTGAACTATGGCTACACCTTC.

This clonotype was seen at least ten times. J is TRBJ2-3 and V is TRBV4-1; D gene unclear. Trimming pared 0 bases from V and 2 bases from J, leaving 9 bases between. The CDR3 covers 15 residues. Germline lookup yields CDR1 MGHRA and CDR2 YSYEKL. CDR3 coding DNA: TGCGCCAGCAGCCAAGATGGCACCGCCACAGATACGCAGTATTTT. It encodes CASSQDGTATDTQYF.

This rearrangement joins TRBV7-8 to TRBJ2-5; TRBD2 matches at 8 bases. The CDR3 totals 14 residues. The germline V gene has CDR1 SGHVS and CDR2 FQNEAQ. Trimming at V came to 7 bases and at J to 7 bases, leaving 11 bases not matched to a gene. CDR3 coding DNA: TGTGCCAGCACCGGGGGCCCACGGGAGGGGACCCAGTACTTC. Translated, it gives CASTGGPREGTQYF.

This clonotype was seen at least ten times. The gene calls are TRBV18 and TRBJ2-1; 13 positions agree with TRBD2. This CDR3 has 17 residues. The germline CDR1 and CDR2 sequences are KGHSH and LQKENI. V shed 2 bases, J shed 3 bases, and the junction held 4 bases outside the gene matches. For the CDR3, the DNA is TGTGCCAGCTCACCATCGCGGACTAGCGGGGGCTACAATGAGCAGTTCTTC. This codes for CASSPSRTSGGYNEQFF. Combining the CDR3 with reference TRBV18 and TRBJ2-1 gives the whole variable domain NAGVMQNPRHLVRRRGQEARLRCSPMKGHSHVYWYRQLPEEGLKFMVYLQKENIIDESGMPKERFSAEFPKEGPSILRIQQVVRGDSAAYFCASSPSRTSGGYNEQFFGPGTRLTVL.

This clonotype was counted many times. The chain carries TRBV5-6 and TRBJ2-1; no definite D call. Deletions cut 2 bases from V and 6 bases from J, with 12 bases between. The CDR3 runs 14 residues. Germline V gene data show CDR1 as SGHDT and CDR2 as YYEEEE. The CDR3 DNA reads TGTGCCAGCAGCTTAGTCTGGTCTAGCAATGAGCAGTTCTTC. Translated, it gives CASSLVWSSNEQFF.

This sequence joins TRBV27 and TRBJ2-1, with 7 positions matching TRBD2. Trimming cost V 2 bases and J 7 bases; bases outside gene matches: 5. Germline V gene lookup returns CDR1 MNHEY and CDR2 SMNVEV (reference sequence). The CDR3 loop spans 14 amino acids. The CDR3 sequence is CASSLSGEGNEQFF. CDR3 bases: TGTGCCAGCAGTTTAAGCGGGGAGGGGAATGAGCAGTTCTTC.